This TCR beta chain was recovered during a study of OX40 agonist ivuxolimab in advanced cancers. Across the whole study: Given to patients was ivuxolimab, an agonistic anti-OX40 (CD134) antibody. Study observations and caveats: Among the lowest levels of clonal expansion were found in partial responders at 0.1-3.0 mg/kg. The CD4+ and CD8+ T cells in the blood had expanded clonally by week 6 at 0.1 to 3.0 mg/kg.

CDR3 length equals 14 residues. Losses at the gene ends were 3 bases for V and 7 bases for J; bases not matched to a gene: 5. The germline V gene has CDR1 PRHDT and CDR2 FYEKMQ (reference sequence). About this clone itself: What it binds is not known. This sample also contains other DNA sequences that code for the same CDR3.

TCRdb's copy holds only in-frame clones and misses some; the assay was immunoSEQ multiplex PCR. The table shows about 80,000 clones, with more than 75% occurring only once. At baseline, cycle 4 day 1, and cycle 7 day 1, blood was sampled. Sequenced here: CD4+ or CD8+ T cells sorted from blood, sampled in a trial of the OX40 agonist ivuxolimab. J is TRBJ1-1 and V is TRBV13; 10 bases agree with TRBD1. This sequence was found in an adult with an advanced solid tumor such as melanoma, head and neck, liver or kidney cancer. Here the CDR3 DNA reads TGTGCCAGCAGCTTCCTCGGGACAGGGGTTGAAGCTTTCTTT. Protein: CASSFLGTGVEAFF.